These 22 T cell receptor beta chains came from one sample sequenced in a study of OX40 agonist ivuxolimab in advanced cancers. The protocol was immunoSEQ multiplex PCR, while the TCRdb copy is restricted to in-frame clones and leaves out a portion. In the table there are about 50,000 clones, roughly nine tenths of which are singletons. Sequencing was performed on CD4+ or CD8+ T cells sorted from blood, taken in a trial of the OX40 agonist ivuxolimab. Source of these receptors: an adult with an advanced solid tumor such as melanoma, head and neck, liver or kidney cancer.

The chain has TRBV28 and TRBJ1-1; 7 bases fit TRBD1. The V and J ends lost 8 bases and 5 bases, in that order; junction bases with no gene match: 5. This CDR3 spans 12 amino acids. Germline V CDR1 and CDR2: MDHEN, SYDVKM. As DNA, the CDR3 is TGTGCCAGCCTTGACAGGGAAACTGAAGCTTTCTTT. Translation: CASLDRETEAFF. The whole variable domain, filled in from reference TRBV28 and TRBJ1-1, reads DVKVTQSSRYLVKRTGEKVFLECVQDMDHENMFWYRQDPGLGLRLIYFSYDVKMKEKGDIPEGYSVSREKKERFSLILESASTNQTSMYLCASLDRETEAFFGQGTRLTVV.

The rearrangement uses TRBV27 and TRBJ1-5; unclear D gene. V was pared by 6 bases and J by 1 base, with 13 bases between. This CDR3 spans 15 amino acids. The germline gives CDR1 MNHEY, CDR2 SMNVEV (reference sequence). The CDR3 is CASSLNDESNQPQHF. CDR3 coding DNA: TGTGCCAGCAGCCTAAACGACGAAAGCAATCAGCCCCAGCATTTT.

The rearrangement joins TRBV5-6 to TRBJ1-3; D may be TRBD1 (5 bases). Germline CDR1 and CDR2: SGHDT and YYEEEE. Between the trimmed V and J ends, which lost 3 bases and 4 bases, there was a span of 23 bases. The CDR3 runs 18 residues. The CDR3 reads CASSSLGIQGTEGNTIYF. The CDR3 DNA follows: TGTGCCAGCAGCTCGCTTGGGATCCAGGGTACTGAAGGAAACACCATATATTTT.

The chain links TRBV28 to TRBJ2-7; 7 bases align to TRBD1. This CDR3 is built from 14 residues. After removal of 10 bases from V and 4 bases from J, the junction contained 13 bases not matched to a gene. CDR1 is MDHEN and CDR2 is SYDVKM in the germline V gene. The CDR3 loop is CATNQQGRVYEQYF. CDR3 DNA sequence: TGTGCCACCAACCAACAGGGGCGGGTGTACGAGCAGTACTTC. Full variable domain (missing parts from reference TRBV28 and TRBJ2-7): DVKVTQSSRYLVKRTGEKVFLECVQDMDHENMFWYRQDPGLGLRLIYFSYDVKMKEKGDIPEGYSVSREKKERFSLILESASTNQTSMYLCATNQQGRVYEQYFGPGTRLTVT.

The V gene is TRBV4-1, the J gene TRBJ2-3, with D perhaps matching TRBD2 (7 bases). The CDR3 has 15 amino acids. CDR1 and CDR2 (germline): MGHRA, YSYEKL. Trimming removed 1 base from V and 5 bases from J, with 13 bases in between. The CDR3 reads CASSQAGGLGDTQYF. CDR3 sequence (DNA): TGCGCCAGCAGCCAAGCGGGGGGCCTGGGAGATACGCAGTATTTT.

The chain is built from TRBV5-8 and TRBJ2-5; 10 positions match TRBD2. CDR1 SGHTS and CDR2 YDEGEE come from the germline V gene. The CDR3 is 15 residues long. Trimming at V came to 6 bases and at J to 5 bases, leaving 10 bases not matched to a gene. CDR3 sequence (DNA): TGTGCCAGCAACGAGCGGGGGGGCCTTCCTGAGACCCAGTACTTC. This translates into CASNERGGLPETQYF.

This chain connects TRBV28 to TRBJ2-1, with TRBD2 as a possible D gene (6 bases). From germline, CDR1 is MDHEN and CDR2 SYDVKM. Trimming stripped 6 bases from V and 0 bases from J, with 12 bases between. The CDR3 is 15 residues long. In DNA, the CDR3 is TGTGCCAGCAGACTCTCGACTAGCTCCTACAATGAGCAGTTCTTC. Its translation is CASRLSTSSYNEQFF.

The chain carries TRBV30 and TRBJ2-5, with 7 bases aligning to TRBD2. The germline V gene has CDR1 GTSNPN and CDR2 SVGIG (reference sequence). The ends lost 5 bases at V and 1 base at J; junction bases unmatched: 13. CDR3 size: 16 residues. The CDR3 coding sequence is TGTGCCTGGGATTCCAGTATGGCGGGAGTCCAAGAGACCCAGTACTTC. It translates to CAWDSSMAGVQETQYF.

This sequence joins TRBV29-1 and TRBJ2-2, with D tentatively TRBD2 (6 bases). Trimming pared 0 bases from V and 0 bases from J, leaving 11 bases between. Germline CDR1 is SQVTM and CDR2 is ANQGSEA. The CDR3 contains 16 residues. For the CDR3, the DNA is TGCAGCGTTGAAGATCCGGGACTTACGAACACCGGGGAGCTGTTTTTT. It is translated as CSVEDPGLTNTGELFF.

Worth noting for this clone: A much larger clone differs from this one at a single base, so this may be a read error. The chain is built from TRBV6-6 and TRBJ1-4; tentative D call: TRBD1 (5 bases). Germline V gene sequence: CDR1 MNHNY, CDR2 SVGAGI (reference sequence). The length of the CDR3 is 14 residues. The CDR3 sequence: CASSYLGTNKKLFF. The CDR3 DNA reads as TGTGCCAGCAGTTACTTGGGGACTAATAAAAAACTGTTTTTT.

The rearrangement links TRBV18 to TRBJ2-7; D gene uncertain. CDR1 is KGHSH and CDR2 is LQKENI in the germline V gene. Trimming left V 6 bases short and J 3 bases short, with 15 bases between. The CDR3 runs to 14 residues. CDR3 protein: CASSPENRLYEQYF. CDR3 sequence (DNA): TGTGCCAGCTCGCCCGAAAATAGGCTCTACGAGCAGTACTTC.

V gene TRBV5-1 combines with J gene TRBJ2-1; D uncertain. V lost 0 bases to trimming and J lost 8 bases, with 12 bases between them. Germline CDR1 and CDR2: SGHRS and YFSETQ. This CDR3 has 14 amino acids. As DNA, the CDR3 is TGCGCCAGCAGCTTGGCGTACGTTTTCGATGAGCAGTTCTTC. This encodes CASSLAYVFDEQFF. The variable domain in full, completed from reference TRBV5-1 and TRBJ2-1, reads KAGVTQTPRYLIKTRGQQVTLSCSPISGHRSVSWYQQTPGQGLQFLFEYFSETQRNKGNFPGRFSGRQFSNSRSEMNVSTLELGDSALYLCASSLAYVFDEQFFGPGTRLTVL.

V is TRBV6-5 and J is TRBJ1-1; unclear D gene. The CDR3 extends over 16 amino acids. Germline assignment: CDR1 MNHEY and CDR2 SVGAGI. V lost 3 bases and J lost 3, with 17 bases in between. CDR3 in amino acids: CASSYSPAWVDTEAFF. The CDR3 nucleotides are TGTGCCAGCAGTTATTCCCCGGCGTGGGTAGACACTGAAGCTTTCTTT.

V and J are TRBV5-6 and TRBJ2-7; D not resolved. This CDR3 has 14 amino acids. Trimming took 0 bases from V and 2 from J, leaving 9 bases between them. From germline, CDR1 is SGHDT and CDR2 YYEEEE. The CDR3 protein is CASSLADGPYEQYV. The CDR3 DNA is TGTGCCAGCAGCTTGGCGGACGGTCCCTACGAGCAGTACGTC.

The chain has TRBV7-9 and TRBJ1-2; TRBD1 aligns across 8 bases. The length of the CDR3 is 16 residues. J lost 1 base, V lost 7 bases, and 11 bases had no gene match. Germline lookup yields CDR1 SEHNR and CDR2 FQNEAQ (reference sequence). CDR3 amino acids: CASTPPGGRNNYGYTF. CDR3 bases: TGTGCCAGCACCCCCCCAGGGGGCAGAAATAACTATGGCTACACCTTC.

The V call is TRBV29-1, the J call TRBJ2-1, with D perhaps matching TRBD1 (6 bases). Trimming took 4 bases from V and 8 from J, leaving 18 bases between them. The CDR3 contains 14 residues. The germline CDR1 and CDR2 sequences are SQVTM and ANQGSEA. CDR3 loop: CSVAVPYRDDEQFF. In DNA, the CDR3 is TGCAGCGTTGCGGTCCCCTACAGGGACGATGAGCAGTTCTTC.

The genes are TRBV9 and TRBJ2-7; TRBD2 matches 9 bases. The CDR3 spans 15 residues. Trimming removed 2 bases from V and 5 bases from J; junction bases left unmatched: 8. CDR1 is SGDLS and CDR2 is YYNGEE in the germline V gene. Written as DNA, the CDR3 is TGTGCCAGCAGCGTCGAGGGCGGGAGGGCTAACGAGCAGTACTTC. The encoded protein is CASSVEGGRANEQYF.

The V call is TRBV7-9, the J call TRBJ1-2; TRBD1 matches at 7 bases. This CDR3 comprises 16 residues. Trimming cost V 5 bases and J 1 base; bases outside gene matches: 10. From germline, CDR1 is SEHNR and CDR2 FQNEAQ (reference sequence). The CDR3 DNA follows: TGTGCCAGCAGCACGAGCCGGGACAGCCTTAACTATGGCTACACCTTC. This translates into CASSTSRDSLNYGYTF.

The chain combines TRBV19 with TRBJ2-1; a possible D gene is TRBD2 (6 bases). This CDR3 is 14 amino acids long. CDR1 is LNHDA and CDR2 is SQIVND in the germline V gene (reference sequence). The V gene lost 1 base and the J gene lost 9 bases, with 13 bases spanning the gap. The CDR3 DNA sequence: TGTGCCAGTAGTATAGCCGGGGGTCGGGTTGAGCAGTTCTTC. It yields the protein CASSIAGGRVEQFF.

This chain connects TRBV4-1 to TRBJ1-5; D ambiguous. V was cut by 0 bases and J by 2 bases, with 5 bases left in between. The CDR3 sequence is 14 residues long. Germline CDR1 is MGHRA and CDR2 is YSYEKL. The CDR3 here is CASSQEGGNQPQHF. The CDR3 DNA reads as TGCGCCAGCAGCCAAGAAGGAGGCAATCAGCCCCAGCATTTT.

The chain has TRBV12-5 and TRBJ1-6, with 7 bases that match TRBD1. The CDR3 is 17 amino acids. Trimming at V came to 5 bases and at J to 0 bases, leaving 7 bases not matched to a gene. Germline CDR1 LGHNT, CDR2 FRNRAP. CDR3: CASGPHYRGSYNSPLHF. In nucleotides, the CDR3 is TGTGCTAGTGGTCCCCACTACAGGGGCTCCTATAATTCACCCCTCCACTTT.

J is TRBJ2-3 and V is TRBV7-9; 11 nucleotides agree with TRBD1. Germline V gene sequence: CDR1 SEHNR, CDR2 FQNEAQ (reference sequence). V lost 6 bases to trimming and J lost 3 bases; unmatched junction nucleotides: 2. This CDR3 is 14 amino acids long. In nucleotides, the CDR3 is TGTGCCAGCAGGGGACAGGGGGGAACAGATACGCAGTATTTT. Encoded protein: CASRGQGGTDTQYF.